Below, 26 T cell receptor beta chains from the same sample are listed, as sequenced in a study of graft-versus-host responses after intestinal transplantation. The data were produced by immunoSEQ multiplex PCR, yet TCRdb's version contains in-frame clones alone and is incomplete. The sample records about 86,000 clones, about 85% being singletons. No antigen is known for these receptors. This specimen consisted of unstimulated CD4+ T cells sorted from spleen or lymph node cells, obtained before transplant. These receptor sequences come from a human donor who was the organ donor for an intestinal transplant.

The gene calls are TRBV2 and TRBJ1-6, with D tentatively TRBD1 (5 bases). V was shortened by 6 bases and J by 1 base, with 10 bases between the two germline ends. The CDR3 is 15 amino acids. Germline-derived CDR1 and CDR2 are SNHLY and FYNNEI. The CDR3 region has the DNA TGTGCCAGCAGCTTCGGGGGGTCCTATAATTCACCCCTCCACTTT. Translation: CASSFGGSYNSPLHF.

This clone occurred once. The rearrangement joins TRBV2 to TRBJ2-5, with D maybe TRBD1 (6 bases). The V gene's germline CDR1 is SNHLY and CDR2 FYNNEI. The CDR3 contains 14 residues. V lost 4 bases to trimming and J lost 5 bases, with 14 bases between them. For the CDR3, the DNA is TGTGCCAGCAGTGGGGCAGGGGCCAGGGAGACCCAGTACTTC. Its translation: CASSGAGARETQYF. Full variable domain (remainder filled in from reference TRBV2 and TRBJ2-5): EPEVTQTPSHQVTQMGQEVILRCVPISNHLYFYWYRQILGQKVEFLVSFYNNEISEKSEIFDDQFSVERPDGSNFTLKIRSTKLEDSAMYFCASSGAGARETQYFGPGTRLLVL.

V gene TRBV28 combines with J gene TRBJ2-7, with D perhaps TRBD1 (5 bases). Trimming left V 9 bases short and J 9 bases short, with 18 bases between. The CDR3 spans 12 residues. The germline V gene has CDR1 MDHEN and CDR2 SYDVKM. CDR3 sequence reads: CARRRQLIVQYF. CDR3 nucleotide sequence: TGTGCCAGACGGAGACAGCTGATTGTGCAGTACTTC.

The chain combines TRBV18 with TRBJ1-1; 8 bases agree with TRBD1. CDR1 is KGHSH, CDR2 LQKENI, per germline. The CDR3 is 13 amino acids. Germline trimming cut 4 bases from V and 3 bases from J; bases unmatched to any gene: 1. The DNA for the CDR3 is TGTGCCAGCTCACTGACAGGGGACACTGAAGCTTTCTTT. It yields the protein CASSLTGDTEAFF.

The CDR3 reads CASRGGSPSTDTQYF. For the CDR3, the DNA is TGTGCCAGTAGGGGAGGGTCCCCTAGCACAGATACGCAGTATTTT. The chain is built from TRBV19 and TRBJ2-3, with 7 bases aligning to TRBD2. This CDR3 comprises 15 residues. Germline values: CDR1 LNHDA, CDR2 SQIVND (reference sequence). V lost 6 bases and J lost 0; bases outside the gene matches: 6.

The chain combines TRBV7-2 with TRBJ1-1; tentative D call: TRBD1 (5 bases). The CDR3 has 13 amino acids. V was cut by 4 bases and J by 5 bases, with 11 bases left in between. Germline V gene sequence: CDR1 SGHTA, CDR2 FQGNSA. The CDR3 DNA is TGTGCCAGCAGCTATACCGGGGGGACTGAAGCTTTCTTT. Amino acids: CASSYTGGTEAFF.

On this clone: The germline gene is not matched at one end of the junction; a read error may be the cause. CDR3 coding DNA: TGTGCTAGCAGCTTAGGGACAGGGACAGATACGCAGTATTTT. As protein: CASSLGTGTDTQYF. The chain carries TRBV7-7 and TRBJ2-3, with TRBD1 matching over 9 bases. This CDR3 has 14 amino acids. CDR1 and CDR2 from the germline V gene are SSHAT and FNYEAQ (reference sequence).

CDR3 in amino acids: CASSQSSFGETQYF. The CDR3, as DNA: TGTGCCAGCAGCCAATCTAGCTTTGGCGAGACCCAGTACTTC. The chain links TRBV6-1 to TRBJ2-5; weak D call: TRBD2 (5 bases). V dropped 6 bases and J dropped 5 bases, with 16 bases sitting between them. The germline CDR1 and CDR2 sequences are MNHNS and SASEGT. CDR3 length: 14 amino acids.

The chain links TRBV27 to TRBJ1-2; the match to TRBD1 covers 10 bases. The CDR3 is 13 amino acids. CDR1 and CDR2 from the germline V gene are MNHEY and SMNVEV (reference sequence). Unmatched junction bases numbered 4, after V lost 6 bases and J lost 6 bases. CDR3 coding DNA: TGTGCCAGCAGGAAAGGGACAGGGGATGGCTACACCTTC. This encodes CASRKGTGDGYTF.

This clone was detected only once. The rearrangement joins TRBV19 to TRBJ2-7; 7 bases match TRBD1. CDR1 LNHDA and CDR2 SQIVND come from the germline V gene (reference sequence). V was clipped by 4 bases and J by 2 bases; unmatched bases: 8. The CDR3 is 15 residues long. The CDR3 sequence is CASSRSDRLTYEQYF. DNA of the CDR3: TGTGCCAGTAGTAGATCGGACAGGCTAACCTACGAGCAGTACTTC.

The genes are TRBV10-3 and TRBJ2-7; a weak D match, TRBD2 (5 bases). Trimming stripped 2 bases from V and 6 bases from J, with 17 bases between. The CDR3 runs 15 residues. CDR1 is ENHRY and CDR2 is SYGVKD in the germline V gene. The CDR3 sequence: CAISETGGYSVEQYF. CDR3 DNA sequence: TGTGCCATCAGTGAGACCGGAGGATACTCTGTCGAGCAGTACTTC.

J is TRBJ2-7 and V is TRBV5-5; 10 positions match TRBD1. J gave up 3 bases and V 0 bases, and 6 bases lay outside the gene matches. The CDR3 loop spans 16 amino acids. CDR1 is SGHKS, CDR2 YYEKEE, per germline (reference sequence). The CDR3 loop is CASSLGPGQGNYEQYF. The CDR3 coding sequence is TGTGCCAGCAGCTTGGGACCGGGACAGGGGAACTACGAGCAGTACTTC.

The chain joins TRBV7-2 to TRBJ2-1, with TRBD2 identical over 7 bases. The CDR3 is made up of 14 amino acids. Germline-derived CDR1 and CDR2 are SGHTA and FQGNSA. The V gene end was trimmed by 6 bases and the J gene end by 6 bases; junction bases not matched to a gene: 8. CDR3 sequence: CASRLAAAFNEQFF. CDR3 nucleotide sequence: TGTGCCAGCAGGCTAGCGGCCGCTTTCAATGAGCAGTTCTTC.

The rearrangement links TRBV27 to TRBJ2-3; D is possibly TRBD1 (6 bases). The length of the CDR3 is 14 residues. Germline V CDR1 and CDR2: MNHEY, SMNVEV (reference sequence). V dropped 3 bases and J dropped 4 bases, with 11 bases sitting between them. CDR3: CASSFSRGPDTQYF. Written as DNA, the CDR3 is TGTGCCAGCAGTTTCTCCAGGGGTCCAGATACGCAGTATTTT.

The chain couples TRBV19 to TRBJ2-3; tentative D call: TRBD1 (8 bases). The CDR3 consists of 16 residues. Germline V CDR1 and CDR2: LNHDA, SQIVND (reference sequence). V was shortened by 5 bases and J by 3 bases, with 18 bases between the two germline ends. CDR3: CASSAYDRGGTDTQYF. Here the CDR3 DNA reads TGTGCCAGTAGTGCCTACGACAGGGGAGGGACAGATACGCAGTATTTT.

The chain employs TRBV30 and TRBJ1-6; 8 positions match TRBD1. Per germline, CDR1 GTSNPN and CDR2 SVGIG (reference sequence). This CDR3 contains 14 residues. J lost 7 bases, V lost 5 bases, and 7 bases had no gene match. Here the CDR3 DNA reads TGTGCCTGGGACAGGGGTGCGGTGAATTCACCCCTCCACTTT. It specifies CAWDRGAVNSPLHF.

This sequence joins TRBV11-1 and TRBJ2-2, with D maybe TRBD1 (6 bases). Germline V gene data show CDR1 as SGHAT and CDR2 as FQDESV (reference sequence). This CDR3 has 13 amino acids. Trimming took 5 bases from V and 8 from J, leaving 12 bases between them. The CDR3 region has the DNA TGTGCCAGCAGCCCCCGCACAGGGGGGGAGCTGTTTTTT. It translates to CASSPRTGGELFF.

The chain's CDR3 is CASSLGLAETQYF. The CDR3 DNA sequence: TGCGCCAGCAGCTTGGGACTAGCGGAGACCCAGTACTTC. V gene TRBV5-1 combines with J gene TRBJ2-5; 8 nucleotides line up with TRBD2. J gave up 5 bases and V 0 bases, and 0 bases lay outside the gene matches. The CDR3 loop spans 13 amino acids. Per germline, CDR1 SGHRS and CDR2 YFSETQ. The full variable domain, rest sourced from reference TRBV5-1 and TRBJ2-5, is KAGVTQTPRYLIKTRGQQVTLSCSPISGHRSVSWYQQTPGQGLQFLFEYFSETQRNKGNFPGRFSGRQFSNSRSEMNVSTLELGDSALYLCASSLGLAETQYFGPGTRLLVL.

The chain combines TRBV6-6 with TRBJ2-1; the D is unclear. Germline V lookup: CDR1 MNHNY, CDR2 SVGAGI (reference sequence). This CDR3 contains 12 residues. V dropped 4 bases and J dropped 3 bases, with 4 bases sitting between them. The CDR3 coding sequence is TGTGCCAGCAGTTTCAGCTACAATGAGCAGTTCTTC. It specifies CASSFSYNEQFF.

The rearrangement links TRBV6-6 to TRBJ1-2; possibly TRBD1 for D (6 bases). The CDR3 runs to 15 residues. Germline V gene sequence: CDR1 MNHNY, CDR2 SVGAGI (reference sequence). With 0 bases removed from V and 7 bases from J, the gap between germline ends came to 15 bases. The CDR3 nucleotides read TGTGCCAGCAGTTACTCCGGACAGCTCCCAGCTGGCTACACCTTC. Translated, it gives CASSYSGQLPAGYTF.

This chain links TRBV11-1 with TRBJ2-7; the D gene is possibly TRBD2 (5 bases). Trimming shortened V by 4 bases and J by 4 bases, and 11 bases separated the two germline ends. Germline loops: CDR1 SGHAT, CDR2 FQDESV (reference sequence). The CDR3 runs 13 residues. The CDR3 loop is CASSYPGSYEQYF. The CDR3 nucleotides read TGTGCCAGCAGCTACCCGGGATCGTACGAGCAGTACTTC.

This rearrangement joins TRBV19 to TRBJ1-2, with TRBD1 matching over 7 bases. The CDR3 totals 16 residues. J lost 4 bases, V lost 3 bases, and 11 bases had no gene match. Germline V gene lookup returns CDR1 LNHDA and CDR2 SQIVND (reference sequence). The CDR3 nucleotides read TGTGCCAGTAGTATGGGCAGGGGGACCTTGGTCTATGGCTACACCTTC. It yields the protein CASSMGRGTLVYGYTF.

The chain carries TRBV4-2 and TRBJ2-1, with D perhaps matching TRBD2 (6 bases). The V end lost 6 bases, the J end lost 5 bases, and 17 bases lay between the germline ends. CDR3 length equals 15 residues. Germline values: CDR1 LGHNA, CDR2 YNFKEQ. CDR3 sequence: CASSWVGSWDNEQFF. CDR3 DNA sequence: TGTGCCAGCAGTTGGGTCGGGAGTTGGGACAATGAGCAGTTCTTC.

The chain carries TRBV5-5 and TRBJ2-3; 7 bases map to TRBD1. CDR1 is SGHKS and CDR2 is YYEKEE in the germline V gene (reference sequence). The length of the CDR3 is 14 residues. V gave up 6 bases and J gave up 0 bases; unmatched junction bases: 4. This CDR3 reads CASTLDRSTDTQYF. CDR3 nucleotide sequence: TGTGCCAGCACTTTGGACAGGAGCACAGATACGCAGTATTTT. Combining the CDR3 with reference TRBV5-5 and TRBJ2-3 gives the whole variable domain DAGVTQSPTHLIKTRGQQVTLRCSPISGHKSVSWYQQVLGQGPQFIFQYYEKEERGRGNFPDRFSARQFPNYSSELNVNALLLGDSALYLCASTLDRSTDTQYFGPGTRLTVL.

This rearrangement joins TRBV11-2 to TRBJ2-5; 13 bases are a match to TRBD2. The germline CDR1 and CDR2 sequences are SGHAT and FQNNGV. The CDR3 is 16 amino acids. The junction had 12 bases not matched to a gene; V was cut back by 5 bases and J by 9 bases. This chain's CDR3 is CASSRGTSGARRAQYF. The CDR3 coding sequence is TGTGCCAGCAGCCGGGGGACTAGCGGGGCTCGAAGGGCCCAGTACTTC.

The chain combines TRBV13 with TRBJ1-1; 10 bases are shared with TRBD1. After removal of 5 bases from V and 14 bases from J, the junction contained 8 bases not matched to a gene. The CDR3 covers 12 residues. From germline, CDR1 is PRHDT and CDR2 FYEKMQ (reference sequence). This chain's CDR3 is CASSLDRGVGFF. CDR3 sequence (DNA): TGTGCCAGCAGCCTGGACAGGGGGGTCGGATTCTTT.